The 21 T cell receptor beta chains below come from one sample, sequenced in a study of blood T cells in healthy people across ages. The second PCR ran roughly 6 to 11 cycles with a sample-barcoded 5' primer and J-beta primers. TCRdb ran MiXCR on the 5' RACE reads and lists one entry per CDR3 protein. The sample consists of hundreds of thousands of distinct CDR3 sequences, roughly 30% of them appearing once. Sequencing was performed on blood. The origin of the receptors is a woman aged 80 or over in good health.

The rearrangement joins TRBV28 to TRBJ1-3; 7 nucleotides agree with TRBD1. The V gene end was trimmed by 5 bases and the J gene end by 4 bases; junction bases not matched to a gene: 11. Germline values: CDR1 MDHEN, CDR2 SYDVKM. There are 16 residues in the CDR3. CDR3: CASSPQNDRAGNTIYF. The DNA of the CDR3 is TGTGCCAGCAGTCCTCAGAACGACAGGGCAGGAAACACCATATATTTT.

In this sample, this clonotype turned up many times. The V and J genes are TRBV29-1 and TRBJ2-3; D remains unclear. The V gene's germline CDR1 is SQVTM and CDR2 ANQGSEA. The CDR3 runs 11 residues. Between the trimmed V and J ends, which lost 6 bases and 6 bases, there was a span of 10 bases. DNA for the CDR3: TGCAGCGTCGGGCTCGTGGATACGCAGTATTTT. Translated, it gives CSVGLVDTQYF.

DNA of the CDR3: TGCAGCGTGGATGGGGACAGGACGATCACAGATACGCAGTATTTT. Its translation: CSVDGDRTITDTQYF. The chain links TRBV29-1 to TRBJ2-3, with 8 bases lining up with TRBD1. Germline V gene lookup returns CDR1 SQVTM and CDR2 ANQGSEA. Unmatched junction bases numbered 10, after V lost 6 bases and J lost 2 bases. This CDR3 comprises 15 residues.

This clonotype was detected a few times. The chain is built from TRBV3-1 and TRBJ1-2, with TRBD1 matching over 10 bases. The V gene end was trimmed by 4 bases and the J gene end by 7 bases; junction bases not matched to a gene: 3. This CDR3 has 13 amino acids. Germline CDR1 reads LGHDT; CDR2 reads YNNKEL (reference sequence). DNA of the CDR3: TGTGCCAGCAGCCGAAGACAGGGGGCTGGCTACACCTTC. It encodes CASSRRQGAGYTF.

This clonotype was observed many times. V and J are TRBV9 and TRBJ2-7; 8 positions match TRBD2. The junction had 6 bases not matched to a gene; V was cut back by 1 base and J by 6 bases. The length of the CDR3 is 14 residues. CDR1 and CDR2 from the germline V gene are SGDLS and YYNGEE. The CDR3 bases are TGTGCCAGCAGCGTAACCGGGGGGGCCCTCGAGCAGTACTTC. Translated, it gives CASSVTGGALEQYF.

This clonotype was detected a few times. The chain uses TRBV3-1 and TRBJ2-1; 12 bases are shared with TRBD2. Germline values: CDR1 LGHDT, CDR2 YNNKEL (reference sequence). This CDR3 is 17 amino acids long. Losses at the gene ends were 4 bases for V and 9 bases for J; bases not matched to a gene: 13. The CDR3 sequence: CASSPPGLAGTWGEQFF. CDR3 nucleotides: TGTGCCAGCAGCCCACCAGGACTAGCGGGGACGTGGGGTGAGCAGTTCTTC.

This clonotype has ten or more counts. The gene calls are TRBV20-1 and TRBJ2-5; D is perhaps TRBD2 (7 bases). The CDR3 is 14 residues long. The V gene's germline CDR1 is DFQATT and CDR2 SNEGSKA (reference sequence). Trimming removed 0 bases at V and 5 bases at J, with 13 bases between. CDR3 nucleotide sequence: TGCAGTGCTAGAGAGGGGGGGCCGATGGAGACCCAGTACTTC. The encoded protein is CSAREGGPMETQYF.

This clonotype was picked up many times. At one end, the junction sequence differs from germline, possibly due to a read error. This sequence joins TRBV20-1 and TRBJ2-3; no clear D. The germline gives CDR1 DFQATT, CDR2 SNEGSKA (reference sequence). The CDR3 loop spans 13 amino acids. Here the CDR3 DNA reads TGCAGTGCTGGAGACACGGCCACAGATACGCAGTATTTT. It encodes CSAGDTATDTQYF.

This clonotype came up many times. V and J are TRBV7-8 and TRBJ2-7; D remains ambiguous. The V and J ends lost 5 bases and 7 bases respectively, with 12 bases between them. The CDR3 has 12 residues. CDR1 is SGHVS, CDR2 FQNEAQ, per germline. The CDR3 loop is CASSLSLREQYF. The CDR3, as DNA: TGTGCCAGCAGCCTTTCTCTTCGGGAGCAGTACTTC. Full variable domain (rest looked up from reference TRBV7-8 and TRBJ2-7): GAGVSQSPRYKVAKRGQDVALRCDPISGHVSLFWYQQALGQGPEFLTYFQNEAQLDKSGLPSDRFFAERPEGSVSTLKIQRTQQEDSAVYLCASSLSLREQYFGPGTRLTVT.

This clonotype was counted at least ten times. Written as DNA, the CDR3 is TGCGCCAGCTCTCGGGGGGCTAAGGAGACCCAGTACTTC. Translation gives CASSRGAKETQYF. This rearrangement joins TRBV5-1 to TRBJ2-5; tentatively, D is TRBD2 (7 bases). The CDR3 length is 13 residues. Germline lookup yields CDR1 SGHRS and CDR2 YFSETQ. Trimming took 7 bases from V and 5 from J, leaving 15 bases between them.

This clonotype was found many times. The rearrangement links TRBV9 to TRBJ2-1; D unclear. CDR3 length: 15 residues. V was trimmed by 0 bases and J by 4 bases, leaving 11 bases between them. Per the germline V gene, CDR1 is SGDLS and CDR2 is YYNGEE. The CDR3: CASSVDLGSYNEQFF. The CDR3, as DNA: TGTGCCAGCAGCGTAGACCTGGGGTCATACAATGAGCAGTTCTTC.

This clonotype was detected many times. This rearrangement joins TRBV5-1 to TRBJ2-5, with 8 bases matching TRBD2. This CDR3 contains 14 residues. Germline lookup yields CDR1 SGHRS and CDR2 YFSETQ. The V segment lost 4 bases and the J segment 2 bases; nucleotides outside the gene matches: 4. CDR3 in amino acids: CASSPREAQETQYF. In nucleotides, the CDR3 is TGCGCCAGCAGCCCGCGGGAGGCACAAGAGACCCAGTACTTC. The variable domain in full, completed from reference TRBV5-1 and TRBJ2-5, reads KAGVTQTPRYLIKTRGQQVTLSCSPISGHRSVSWYQQTPGQGLQFLFEYFSETQRNKGNFPGRFSGRQFSNSRSEMNVSTLELGDSALYLCASSPREAQETQYFGPGTRLLVL.

Comment on this clonotype: A much larger clone is a single base away; this may be a read error. The chain has TRBV6-5 and TRBJ1-2; the D is unclear. Germline V gives CDR1 MNHEY, CDR2 SVGAGI. Trimming cost V 11 bases and J 2 bases, with 18 bases left between them. The CDR3 is made up of 14 amino acids. DNA of the CDR3: TGTGCCGGCAAAGGTAGTGGGAAAAACTATGGCTACACCTTC. This encodes CAGKGSGKNYGYTF.

This clonotype was seen ten or more times. The chain uses TRBV7-2 and TRBJ2-4; possibly TRBD2 for D (5 bases). The CDR3 extends over 16 amino acids. Germline loops: CDR1 SGHTA, CDR2 FQGNSA. Trimming removed 1 base from V and 0 bases from J, with 10 bases in between. CDR3 nucleotide sequence: TGTGCCAGCAGCTTAGGTCGGGATTTAGCCAAAAACATTCAGTACTTC. It codes for CASSLGRDLAKNIQYF.

With regard to this clonotype: This could be a read error, since a much larger clone is one nucleotide away. The chain has TRBV15 and TRBJ2-1; possibly TRBD1 for D (5 bases). This CDR3 is built from 14 residues. CDR1 is LNHNV, CDR2 YYDKDF, per germline (reference sequence). V was shortened by 0 bases and J by 13 bases, with 16 bases between the two germline ends. DNA for the CDR3: TGTGCCACCAGCAGAGATGCTTGGGGCAGGAAACAGTTCTTC. Protein product: CATSRDAWGRKQFF.

In its sample, this clonotype was seen a few times. A much larger clone lies one base from this, so it may be a read error. V is TRBV5-1 and J is TRBJ2-1, with a tentative D call TRBD2 (5 bases). V was shortened by 4 bases and J by 13 bases, with 24 bases between the two germline ends. This CDR3 spans 15 amino acids. Germline values: CDR1 SGHRS, CDR2 YFSETQ. In nucleotides, the CDR3 is TGCGCCAGCAGCCCTAGAGGGAGCGCTGGAGAGACCCAGTTCTTC. Amino acid sequence: CASSPRGSAGETQFF.

The chain couples TRBV20-1 to TRBJ1-2, with D unresolved. Per the germline V gene, CDR1 is DFQATT and CDR2 is SNEGSKA (reference sequence). Between the trimmed V and J ends, which lost 5 bases and 5 bases, there was a span of 12 bases. CDR3 length: 12 amino acids. Here the CDR3 reads CSAGATGYGYTF. CDR3 nucleotide sequence: TGCAGTGCTGGAGCGACGGGATATGGCTACACCTTC.

This clonotype was detected a few times. A single base separates this from a much larger clone, so it may be a read error. The rearrangement uses TRBV15 and TRBJ2-5; TRBD2 is a possible D gene (6 bases). Germline loops: CDR1 LNHNV, CDR2 YYDKDF (reference sequence). V lost 0 bases and J lost 7, with 12 bases in between. The CDR3 has 14 residues. The CDR3 sequence is CATSREGTRGTQYF. CDR3 DNA sequence: TGTGCCACCAGCAGAGAAGGGACGCGGGGGACCCAGTACTTC. The variable domain in full, completed from reference TRBV15 and TRBJ2-5, reads DAMVIQNPRYQVTQFGKPVTLSCSQTLNHNVMYWYQQKSSQAPKLLFHYYDKDFNNEADTPDNFQSRRPNTSFCFLDIRSPGLGDTAMYLCATSREGTRGTQYFGPGTRLLVL.

This clonotype was seen at least ten times. The chain's CDR3 is CASSEVHEQYF. In nucleotides, the CDR3 is TGTGCCAGCAGTGAAGTTCACGAGCAGTACTTC. V and J are TRBV6-1 and TRBJ2-7; D uncertain. The CDR3 totals 11 residues. V lost 1 base to trimming and J lost 5 bases, with 3 bases between them. Germline values: CDR1 MNHNS, CDR2 SASEGT.

This clonotype appeared a few times. The chain recombines TRBV20-1 with TRBJ1-6, with D unresolved. CDR1 and CDR2 (germline): DFQATT, SNEGSKA (reference sequence). With 3 bases removed from V and 7 bases from J, the gap between germline ends came to 10 bases. This CDR3 comprises 13 residues. The CDR3 nucleotides are TGCAGTGCTAGTGTTCCAGTGAATTCACCCCTCCACTTT. Translating gives CSASVPVNSPLHF.

As to this clonotype: A junction boundary mismatches the germline segment, possibly from a read error. The chain carries TRBV20-1 and TRBJ2-7; D uncertain. This CDR3 is 14 amino acids long. CDR1 and CDR2 (germline): DFQATT, SNEGSKA (reference sequence). The CDR3 coding sequence is TGCAGTGCTGAGGACCAGGACCACTCCTATGAGCAGTACTTC. The encoded protein is CSAEDQDHSYEQYF.